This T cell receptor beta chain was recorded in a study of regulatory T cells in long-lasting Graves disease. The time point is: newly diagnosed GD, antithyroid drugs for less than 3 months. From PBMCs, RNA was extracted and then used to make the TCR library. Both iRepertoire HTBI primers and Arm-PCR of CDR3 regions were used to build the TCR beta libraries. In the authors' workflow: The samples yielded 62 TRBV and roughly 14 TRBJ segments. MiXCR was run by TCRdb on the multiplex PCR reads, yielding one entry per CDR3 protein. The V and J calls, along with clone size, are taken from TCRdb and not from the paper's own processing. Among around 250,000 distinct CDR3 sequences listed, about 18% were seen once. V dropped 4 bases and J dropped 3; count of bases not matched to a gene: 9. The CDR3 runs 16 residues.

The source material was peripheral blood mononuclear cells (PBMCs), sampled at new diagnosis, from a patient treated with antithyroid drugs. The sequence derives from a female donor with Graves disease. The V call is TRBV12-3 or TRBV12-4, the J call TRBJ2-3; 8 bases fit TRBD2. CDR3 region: CASSSTGLAPTDTQYF. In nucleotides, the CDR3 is TGTGCCAGCAGTTCCACCGGACTAGCTCCAACAGATACGCAGTATTTT.